The text below deals with one TCR beta chain. Its antigen is not identified. The sample is drawn from a study of siplizumab effects on memory and regulatory T cells. The V segment lost 5 bases and the J segment 5 bases; nucleotides outside the gene matches: 11. The CDR3 runs to 17 residues. From germline, CDR1 is SEHNR and CDR2 FQNEAQ (reference sequence). Clones were sequenced by immunoSEQ multiplex PCR, and TCRdb holds only the in-frame ones, with some missing. In the table there are tens of thousands of clones, 95% to 97% of which are singletons. General study results and limits: Proliferating CD4+ or CD8+ clones, roughly 80-96% of them, lacked an assignable naive or memory phenotype. Siplizumab significantly brought down the alloreactive sequences that trace back to unstimulated CD4+ memory cells. There was no confirmation of the suppressive function of proliferating Tregs from siplizumab cultures.

The clonotype originates from a human donor in good health. This chain links TRBV7-9 with TRBJ2-1; 11 bases fit TRBD2. The sequenced material came from naive CD4+ T cells sorted from blood. Here the CDR3 DNA reads TGTGCCAGCAGCGGGCGAGCCCTAGCGGGAGGTAACAATGAGCAGTTCTTC. It codes for CASSGRALAGGNNEQFF.